This T cell receptor beta chain was captured in a study of blood T cell repertoires in COVID-19. Produced via immunoSEQ multiplex PCR; TCRdb's table is partial and in-frame only. The sample consists of roughly 160,000 clones, around 85% of them appearing once. In germline, CDR1 is SGHDT, CDR2 YYEEEE. With 3 bases removed from V and 3 bases from J, the gap between germline ends came to 9 bases. The CDR3 consists of 14 residues. The sequencing sample was made of PBMCs or T cells enriched from blood (not recorded which). The genes are TRBV5-6 and TRBJ2-2; D might be TRBD1 (5 bases). The clonotype was recovered from a woman aged 40 to 50 with acute COVID-19. The CDR3 DNA reads as TGTGCCAGCAGCTCGACAGAGTACACCGGGGAGCTGTTTTTT. Amino acids: CASSSTEYTGELFF. Variable domain in full (rest from reference TRBV5-6 and TRBJ2-2): DAGVTQSPTHLIKTRGQQVTLRCSPKSGHDTVSWYQQALGQGPQFIFQYYEEEERQRGNFPDRFSGHQFPNYSSELNVNALLLGDSALYLCASSSTEYTGELFFGEGSRLTVL.